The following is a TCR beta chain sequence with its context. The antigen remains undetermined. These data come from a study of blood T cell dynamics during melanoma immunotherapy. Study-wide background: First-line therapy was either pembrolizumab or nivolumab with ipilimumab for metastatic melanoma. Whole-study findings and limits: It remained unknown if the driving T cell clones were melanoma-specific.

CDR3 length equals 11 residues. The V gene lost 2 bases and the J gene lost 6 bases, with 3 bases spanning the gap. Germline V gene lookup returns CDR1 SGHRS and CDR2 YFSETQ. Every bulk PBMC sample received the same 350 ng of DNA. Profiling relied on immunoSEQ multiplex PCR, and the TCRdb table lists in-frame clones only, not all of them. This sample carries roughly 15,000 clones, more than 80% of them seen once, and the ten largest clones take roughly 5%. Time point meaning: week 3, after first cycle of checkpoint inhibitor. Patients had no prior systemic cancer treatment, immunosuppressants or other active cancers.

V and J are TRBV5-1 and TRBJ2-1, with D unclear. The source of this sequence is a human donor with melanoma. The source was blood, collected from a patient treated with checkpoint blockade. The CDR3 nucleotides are TGCGCCAGCAGCTTTGTCAATGAGCAGTTCTTC. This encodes CASSFVNEQFF.